This is a list of T cell receptor beta chains from one sample in a study of OX40 agonist ivuxolimab in advanced cancers. TCRdb keeps only in-frame clones here, not all; method: immunoSEQ multiplex PCR. Of around 51,000 clones in the sample, about 80% were seen once. Sample: CD4+ or CD8+ T cells sorted from blood, taken in a trial of the OX40 agonist ivuxolimab. The receptor source for this set is an adult with an advanced solid tumor such as melanoma, head and neck, liver or kidney cancer. The CDR3 runs from the conserved cysteine through the conserved F or W. A D gene is named only where the DNA matches it firmly. Clone size is stated in some rows and not others, as once, few, many or a class when expanded.

clone_size: few
d_call: .
j_call: TRBJ1-1
v_call: TRBV6-5
cdr3_nt: TGTGCCAGCAGTTACTCGCCCCTGGGAGACACTGAAGCTTTCTTT
cdr3_aa: CASSYSPLGDTEAFF

clone_size: .
d_call: .
j_call: TRBJ1-2
v_call: TRBV5-1
cdr3_nt: TGCGCCAGCAGCTGGGGGATTCATGGCTACACCTTC
cdr3_aa: CASSWGIHGYTF

clone_size: few
d_call: TRBD2
j_call: TRBJ2-1
v_call: TRBV2
cdr3_nt: TGTGCCAGCAGTCGTAGCGGGGCCAGCTCCTACAATGAGCAGTTCTTC
cdr3_aa: CASSRSGASSYNEQFF

clone_size: .
d_call: TRBD2
j_call: TRBJ2-7
v_call: TRBV5-6
cdr3_nt: TGTGCCAGCAGCGTATCCGGGACTAGCGGGTTTAGCTCCTACGAGCAGTACTTC
cdr3_aa: CASSVSGTSGFSSYEQYF

clone_size: .
d_call: .
j_call: TRBJ1-1
v_call: TRBV2
cdr3_nt: TGTGCCGGCCGACGGGAGATGAACACTGAAGCTTTCTTT
cdr3_aa: CAGRREMNTEAFF

clone_size: .
d_call: .
j_call: TRBJ1-5
v_call: TRBV5-4
cdr3_nt: TGTGCCAGCAGCCTGCGACAGGCACAGCCCCAGCATTTT
cdr3_aa: CASSLRQAQPQHF

clone_size: .
d_call: .
j_call: TRBJ2-7
v_call: TRBV5-1
cdr3_nt: TGCGCCAGCAGCTTAGGGTACCCTAGATCCTACGAGCAGTACTTC
cdr3_aa: CASSLGYPRSYEQYF

clone_size: .
d_call: TRBD2
j_call: TRBJ2-1
v_call: TRBV5-4
cdr3_nt: TGTGCCAGCAGCCCAAGACTAGCGGGACGAGGTTCCCATGAGCAGTTCTTC
cdr3_aa: CASSPRLAGRGSHEQFF

clone_size: .
d_call: .
j_call: TRBJ1-3
v_call: TRBV18
cdr3_nt: TGTGCCAGCTCACCACCCTCTGGAAACACCATATATTTT
cdr3_aa: CASSPPSGNTIYF

clone_size: .
d_call: TRBD1
j_call: TRBJ1-2
v_call: TRBV5-1
cdr3_nt: TGCGCCAGCAGCATGGGGACAGACTATGGCTACACCTTC
cdr3_aa: CASSMGTDYGYTF

clone_size: .
d_call: .
j_call: TRBJ2-3
v_call: TRBV28
cdr3_nt: TGTGCCAGCAGTTTGTTAGCCAGAGGAGACACAGATACGCAGTATTTT
cdr3_aa: CASSLLARGDTDTQYF

clone_size: .
d_call: TRBD2
j_call: TRBJ2-1
v_call: TRBV5-6
cdr3_nt: TGTGCCAGCAGACCCCTAGCGGGAGGGCCGAACAATGAGCAGTTCTTC
cdr3_aa: CASRPLAGGPNNEQFF

clone_size: .
d_call: TRBD1
j_call: TRBJ1-6
v_call: TRBV27
cdr3_nt: TGTGCCAGCAGTCCAACAGGGGGTGGAAGTAATTCACCCCTCCACTTT
cdr3_aa: CASSPTGGGSNSPLHF

clone_size: .
d_call: .
j_call: TRBJ2-5
v_call: TRBV6-6
cdr3_nt: TGTGCCAGCAGTCCCCAAGGCCAAGAGACCCAGTACTTC
cdr3_aa: CASSPQGQETQYF

clone_size: .
d_call: .
j_call: TRBJ1-1
v_call: TRBV5-1
cdr3_nt: TGCGCCAGCAGCACCACGGAGGGGCAGGGTAAGATTGAAGCTTTCTTT
cdr3_aa: CASSTTEGQGKIEAFF

clone_size: .
d_call: .
j_call: TRBJ1-2
v_call: TRBV28
cdr3_nt: TGTGCCAGCAGGCGGGACGGCGGCTACACCTTC
cdr3_aa: CASRRDGGYTF

clone_size: once
d_call: .
j_call: TRBJ2-1
v_call: TRBV19
cdr3_nt: TGTGCCAGTAGTGGGGGACACCGCTCCTACAATGAGCAGTTCTTC
cdr3_aa: CASSGGHRSYNEQFF

clone_size: .
d_call: .
j_call: TRBJ1-5
v_call: TRBV12-5
cdr3_nt: TGTGCTAGTGGTTTGGAAAATCAGCCCCAGCATTTT
cdr3_aa: CASGLENQPQHF

clone_size: .
d_call: TRBD1
j_call: TRBJ2-1
v_call: TRBV5-1
cdr3_nt: TGCGCCAGCAGCTACGGTACAGGGGCCGCCTACAATGAGCAGTTCTTC
cdr3_aa: CASSYGTGAAYNEQFF

clone_size: .
d_call: .
j_call: TRBJ2-7
v_call: TRBV6-5
cdr3_nt: TGTGCCAGCAGTTACTCGAGGTCCGGGTTAGTCGAGCAGTACTTC
cdr3_aa: CASSYSRSGLVEQYF

clone_size: .
d_call: .
j_call: TRBJ2-7
v_call: TRBV2
cdr3_nt: TGTGCCAGCAGTGAAACGGGGTGGGGCTCCTACGAGCAGTACTTC
cdr3_aa: CASSETGWGSYEQYF

clone_size: .
d_call: TRBD1
j_call: TRBJ1-2
v_call: TRBV5-4
cdr3_nt: TGTGCCAGCAGCTTAGGACAGGAGGGCGATGGCTACACCTTC
cdr3_aa: CASSLGQEGDGYTF

clone_size: .
d_call: .
j_call: TRBJ2-7
v_call: TRBV20-1
cdr3_nt: TGCAGTGCTAGCTTCAACGAGCAGTACTTC
cdr3_aa: CSASFNEQYF

clone_size: .
d_call: TRBD2
j_call: TRBJ2-1
v_call: TRBV11-1
cdr3_nt: TGTGCCAGCAGCCCCCGAATAGCGGGAGGATACAATGAGCAGTTCTTC
cdr3_aa: CASSPRIAGGYNEQFF

clone_size: .
d_call: TRBD2
j_call: TRBJ2-1
v_call: TRBV5-1
cdr3_nt: TGCGCCAGCAGCTTAACTAGCGGGAGATACAATGAGCAGTTCTTC
cdr3_aa: CASSLTSGRYNEQFF

clone_size: .
d_call: .
j_call: TRBJ1-1
v_call: TRBV7-6
cdr3_nt: TGTGCCAGCAGCTCACAGGGACGCACTGAAGCTTTCTTT
cdr3_aa: CASSSQGRTEAFF

clone_size: .
d_call: .
j_call: TRBJ2-1
v_call: TRBV6-1
cdr3_nt: TGTGCCAGCAGTGAAGGGTGGAGGGACAATGAGCAGTTCTTC
cdr3_aa: CASSEGWRDNEQFF

clone_size: once
d_call: .
j_call: TRBJ1-2
v_call: TRBV15
cdr3_nt: TGTGCCACCTCTCCGGGATTCTATGGCTACACCTTC
cdr3_aa: CATSPGFYGYTF

clone_size: .
d_call: .
j_call: TRBJ1-2
v_call: TRBV19
cdr3_nt: TGTGCCAGTAGTAGAGCGGAGACGCCCTATGGCTACACCTTC
cdr3_aa: CASSRAETPYGYTF

clone_size: .
d_call: .
j_call: TRBJ2-7
v_call: TRBV28
cdr3_nt: TGTGCCAGCAGTTCTCCTGGCTACGAGCAGTACTTC
cdr3_aa: CASSSPGYEQYF

clone_size: .
d_call: TRBD2
j_call: TRBJ2-1
v_call: TRBV7-7
cdr3_nt: TGTGCTAGCAGCTTAGCGGGACTAGGGGAAAATGAGCAGTTCTTC
cdr3_aa: CASSLAGLGENEQFF

clone_size: .
d_call: .
j_call: TRBJ1-1
v_call: TRBV7-9
cdr3_nt: TGTGCCAGCAGCCGGGCCCGGAACACTGAAGCTTTCTTT
cdr3_aa: CASSRARNTEAFF

clone_size: .
d_call: .
j_call: TRBJ1-1
v_call: TRBV6-1
cdr3_nt: TGTGCCAGCAGTGAATTTGGGGGCTGGAACACTGAAGCTTTCTTT
cdr3_aa: CASSEFGGWNTEAFF

clone_size: .
d_call: TRBD2
j_call: TRBJ2-1
v_call: TRBV13
cdr3_nt: TGTGCCAGCAGCCCACCTGGACTAGCGGGACACAATGAGCAGTTCTTC
cdr3_aa: CASSPPGLAGHNEQFF

clone_size: .
d_call: .
j_call: TRBJ1-2
v_call: TRBV5-8
cdr3_nt: TGTGCCAGCAGCTTGGGGTGGACGGACCATGGCTACACCTTC
cdr3_aa: CASSLGWTDHGYTF

clone_size: .
d_call: TRBD1
j_call: TRBJ2-3
v_call: TRBV5-4
cdr3_nt: TGTGCCAGCAGCTTACCGGGACAGAGGTCCACAGATACGCAGTATTTT
cdr3_aa: CASSLPGQRSTDTQYF

clone_size: once
d_call: .
j_call: TRBJ2-1
v_call: TRBV18
cdr3_nt: TGTGCCAGCTCACCCGGAGGAGGCCTTCTCCGTCCCAATGAGCAGTTCTTC
cdr3_aa: CASSPGGGLLRPNEQFF

clone_size: .
d_call: .
j_call: TRBJ1-4
v_call: TRBV29-1
cdr3_nt: TGCAGCGCCGACGCGGGTAATGAAAAACTGTTTTTT
cdr3_aa: CSADAGNEKLFF

clone_size: medium-sized
d_call: .
j_call: TRBJ1-1
v_call: TRBV18
cdr3_nt: TGTGCCAGCCACTTGGGAGCTGAAGCTTTCTTT
cdr3_aa: CASHLGAEAFF

clone_size: .
d_call: TRBD1
j_call: TRBJ1-4
v_call: TRBV4-1
cdr3_nt: TGCGCCAGCGGATGGACAGGTGGCGAAAAACTGTTTTTT
cdr3_aa: CASGWTGGEKLFF

clone_size: .
d_call: TRBD2
j_call: TRBJ2-7
v_call: TRBV5-4
cdr3_nt: TGTGCCAGCAGAGCCGGGACTAGCGGGAGTTCCTACGAGCAGTACTTC
cdr3_aa: CASRAGTSGSSYEQYF

clone_size: .
d_call: .
j_call: TRBJ2-5
v_call: TRBV7-9
cdr3_nt: TGTGCCAGCGGGTGGGGGAAAGGGGGGTACCAAGAGACCCAGTACTTC
cdr3_aa: CASGWGKGGYQETQYF

clone_size: .
d_call: .
j_call: TRBJ2-7
v_call: TRBV28
cdr3_nt: TGTGCCAGCAGTCCCCACGCCGGACTGTTAATCGCCTACGAGCAGTACTTC
cdr3_aa: CASSPHAGLLIAYEQYF

clone_size: .
d_call: .
j_call: TRBJ1-5
v_call: TRBV29-1
cdr3_nt: TGCAGCGTAAAGGATGGCAATCAGCCCCAGCATTTT
cdr3_aa: CSVKDGNQPQHF

clone_size: .
d_call: .
j_call: TRBJ1-1
v_call: TRBV28
cdr3_nt: TGTGCCAGCACTTTTACCATCCAGAACACTGAAGCTTTCTTT
cdr3_aa: CASTFTIQNTEAFF

clone_size: once
d_call: .
j_call: TRBJ1-3
v_call: TRBV10-3
cdr3_nt: TGTGCCATCAGTGAGTATTCTCCGGGACACCTTGGGACTGGAAACACCATATATTTT
cdr3_aa: CAISEYSPGHLGTGNTIYF

clone_size: .
d_call: TRBD2
j_call: TRBJ2-3
v_call: TRBV5-1
cdr3_nt: TGCGCCAGCAGGGGACTAGCGGGAGCCACAGATACGCAGTATTTT
cdr3_aa: CASRGLAGATDTQYF

clone_size: .
d_call: .
j_call: TRBJ2-5
v_call: TRBV9
cdr3_nt: TGTGCCAGCAGCCCCGGTCCGTACCAAGAGACCCAGTACTTC
cdr3_aa: CASSPGPYQETQYF

clone_size: few
d_call: TRBD1
j_call: TRBJ2-7
v_call: TRBV5-5
cdr3_nt: TGTGCCAGCAGCTTTGGGGGACAGAGAAACTACGAGCAGTACTTC
cdr3_aa: CASSFGGQRNYEQYF

clone_size: .
d_call: TRBD2
j_call: TRBJ2-3
v_call: TRBV4-1
cdr3_nt: TGCGCCAGCAGCCAAGGAATACTAGCGGGAGGGCGCGATACGCAGTATTTT
cdr3_aa: CASSQGILAGGRDTQYF

clone_size: .
d_call: .
j_call: TRBJ2-2
v_call: TRBV5-1
cdr3_nt: TGCGCCAGCACCTTACAGGGGAGGGACACCGGGGAGCTGTTTTTT
cdr3_aa: CASTLQGRDTGELFF

clone_size: .
d_call: TRBD1
j_call: TRBJ2-4
v_call: TRBV19
cdr3_nt: TGTGCCAGTAGAAGGACAGGGTTGAACATTCAGTACTTC
cdr3_aa: CASRRTGLNIQYF